These 7 T cell receptor beta chains were sequenced from one sample in a study of human T cells and chemical hapten exposure (dated by TCRdb to the early 2020s). Libraries came from RACE. This sample was sequenced with a NextSeq 500. Starting from the raw public reads, TCRdb applied fastp trimming at Q25, assembled clones with MiXCR and retained in-frame beta chains. CDR3 protein duplicates are merged, each entry listing the most common genes and DNA. This sample has around 47,000 distinct CDR3 sequences in its table, and 3% to 4.5% of those were observed once. The ten largest clones capture 5% to 7% of the sample. The time point label for this specimen denotes: healthy volunteer bleed at 6 weeks. Unfractionated whole blood was collected in Tempus Blood RNA tubes, and total RNA was extracted from that blood. The specimen sequenced was whole blood. Every receptor here comes from a human donor in good health. Some clones in this sample may be carry-over from other donors' samples.

The table lists this clonotype with many counts. The CDR3 nucleotides read TGTGCCAGCAGTTCAATCGCAGATACGCAGTATTTT. This translates into CASSSIADTQYF. This chain uses TRBV28 with TRBJ2-3; no firm D call. V gave up 4 bases and J gave up 4 bases, with 6 bases separating them. This CDR3 region has 12 residues. Looked up from germline, CDR1 is MDHEN and CDR2 is SYDVKM. The complete variable domain, with remaining parts taken from reference TRBV28 and TRBJ2-3, reads DVKVTQSSRYLVKRTGEKVFLECVQDMDHENMFWYRQDPGLGLRLIYFSYDVKMKEKGDIPEGYSVSREKKERFSLILESASTNQTSMYLCASSSIADTQYFGPGTRLTVL.

This clonotype was recorded at least ten times. This chain connects TRBV11-2 to TRBJ2-1; D call uncertain. The CDR3 loop spans 15 amino acids. Germline CDR1 reads SGHAT; CDR2 reads FQNNGV. Trimming took 5 bases from V and 7 from J, leaving 18 bases between them. For the CDR3, the DNA is TGTGCCAGCAGCCTAACCACTTCCCTCAGGAATGAGCAGTTCTTC. Its translation is CASSLTTSLRNEQFF. The full variable domain, rest sourced from reference TRBV11-2 and TRBJ2-1, is EAGVAQSPRYKIIEKRQSVAFWCNPISGHATLYWYQQILGQGPKLLIQFQNNGVVDDSQLPKDRFSAERLKGVDSTLKIQPAKLEDSAVYLCASSLTTSLRNEQFFGPGTRLTVL.

Ten or more counts support this clonotype. The chain links TRBV6-5 to TRBJ2-2; D is perhaps TRBD2 (5 bases). Trimming stripped 0 bases from V and 3 bases from J, with 14 bases between. The CDR3 runs 17 residues. The germline V gene has CDR1 MNHEY and CDR2 SVGAGI. The CDR3 DNA sequence: TGTGCCAGCAGTTACTCCTCATGGGAGCTCCACACCGGGGAGCTGTTTTTT. As protein: CASSYSSWELHTGELFF.

This clonotype has more than one count but fewer than ten. The chain uses TRBV4-1 and TRBJ2-6; 8 bases align to TRBD1. CDR3 size: 17 residues. Looked up from germline, CDR1 is MGHRA and CDR2 is YSYEKL. Trimming at V came to 1 base and at J to 2 bases, leaving 4 bases not matched to a gene. The CDR3 protein is CASSQGAGGAGANVLTF. CDR3 DNA sequence: TGCGCCAGCAGCCAAGGCGCAGGGGGCGCTGGGGCCAACGTCCTGACTTTC.

This clonotype was seen many times. The V call is TRBV20-1, the J call TRBJ1-1, with a weak D call TRBD1 (5 bases). V dropped 0 bases and J dropped 9 bases, with 14 bases sitting between them. The length of the CDR3 is 13 residues. Germline V CDR1 and CDR2: DFQATT, SNEGSKA (reference sequence). This CDR3 reads CSARDPGLGKAFF. In nucleotides, the CDR3 is TGCAGTGCTAGAGATCCGGGGCTTGGTAAAGCTTTCTTT.

The V call is TRBV23-1, the J call TRBJ2-5; weak D call: TRBD2 (6 bases). TRBV23-1 is an open reading frame whose function is uncertain. V was clipped by 10 bases and J by 2 bases, with 23 bases between them. The CDR3 spans 16 residues. CDR3 bases: TGCGCCACCAACGGGCAGGGAGGTCTAACACAAGAGACCCAGTACTTC. Translated: CATNGQGGLTQETQYF.

The V call is TRBV20-1, the J call TRBJ1-4; D is perhaps TRBD1 (5 bases). There are 16 residues in the CDR3. Germline V gene data show CDR1 as DFQATT and CDR2 as SNEGSKA (reference sequence). Trimming took 6 bases from V and 8 from J, leaving 25 bases between them. The CDR3 sequence is CSASPLPGTGGEKLFF. The CDR3, as DNA: TGCAGTGCGTCACCCCTCCCTGGAACAGGAGGGGAAAAACTGTTTTTT.